One sample yielded the 18 T cell receptor beta chains listed below, sequenced in a study of T cells after posttransplantation cyclophosphamide. Method: immunoSEQ multiplex PCR; TCRdb's copy keeps in-frame clones and lacks some. The data contain 15,000 to 20,000 clones, 80% to 90% of them singletons. Control samples came 1 year after myeloablative marrow transplants with methotrexate plus calcineurin inhibitor. The sample consisted of PBMCs, taken after an allogeneic stem cell transplant with a calcineurin inhibitor and methotrexate. The source is a male patient aged 50 to 59 who received an allogeneic stem cell transplant from an unrelated donor, was CMV-positive, and had chronic GVHD only. Part of the T cell pool may stem from the graft donor.

This clone came up once. This rearrangement joins TRBV7-8 to TRBJ2-3; tentative D call: TRBD2 (5 bases). Germline V CDR1 and CDR2: SGHVS, FQNEAQ. This CDR3 contains 15 residues. Between the trimmed V and J ends, which lost 5 bases and 4 bases, there was a span of 16 bases. CDR3 loop: CASSNSGLWADTQYF. CDR3 in DNA: TGTGCCAGCAGCAATTCCGGACTGTGGGCAGATACGCAGTATTTT.

The genes are TRBV13 and TRBJ2-1, with 8 bases that match TRBD1. The V gene's germline CDR1 is PRHDT and CDR2 FYEKMQ (reference sequence). The CDR3 spans 14 residues. V lost 5 bases and J lost 4; bases outside the gene matches: 4. The CDR3 protein is CASSGGQEYNEQFF. The CDR3, as DNA: TGTGCCAGCAGCGGGGGACAGGAGTACAATGAGCAGTTCTTC. The full variable domain, its missing parts supplied by reference TRBV13 and TRBJ2-1, is AAGVIQSPRHLIKEKRETATLKCYPIPRHDTVYWYQQGPGQDPQFLISFYEKMQSDKGSIPDRFSAQQFSDYHSELNMSSLELGDSALYFCASSGGQEYNEQFFGPGTRLTVL.

V gene TRBV7-8 combines with J gene TRBJ2-7; D uncertain. The V and J ends lost 4 bases and 12 bases respectively, with 13 bases between them. The CDR3 has 11 amino acids. Germline lookup yields CDR1 SGHVS and CDR2 FQNEAQ. The CDR3 loop reads CASSSGISRYF. The CDR3 DNA reads TGTGCCAGCAGCTCGGGTATTAGTAGGTACTTC.

The V call is TRBV10-3, the J call TRBJ1-4; D perhaps matches TRBD1 (5 bases). The CDR3 is made up of 14 amino acids. Germline CDR1 ENHRY, CDR2 SYGVKD. V shed 7 bases and J shed 0 bases, with 9 bases lying between them. The CDR3 spells CAIKGEATNEKLFF. The DNA for the CDR3 is TGTGCCATCAAAGGGGAAGCAACTAATGAAAAACTGTTTTTT.

This chain links TRBV7-9 with TRBJ1-4; 8 positions match TRBD1. CDR1 SEHNR and CDR2 FQNEAQ come from the germline V gene (reference sequence). Trimming took 4 bases from V and 7 from J; bases not matched to a gene: 8. CDR3 length: 15 residues. DNA of the CDR3: TGTGCCAGCAGCTCCTCAGGGGGCGCACGTGAAAAACTGTTTTTT. Its protein is CASSSSGGAREKLFF.

The rearrangement uses TRBV6-1 and TRBJ1-5; 8 bases are a match to TRBD1. The CDR3 is 15 amino acids. The junction had 3 bases not matched to a gene; V was cut back by 5 bases and J by 0 bases. Per germline, CDR1 MNHNS and CDR2 SASEGT. The CDR3 bases are TGTGCCAGCAGTCGACAGGGGAATAGCAATCAGCCCCAGCATTTT. Its protein product is CASSRQGNSNQPQHF.

This chain connects TRBV11-3 to TRBJ2-3, with 10 bases aligning to TRBD2. CDR3 length equals 16 residues. Germline trimming cut 4 bases from V and 1 base from J; bases unmatched to any gene: 5. Germline values: CDR1 SGHNT, CDR2 YENEEA. The chain's CDR3 is CASSSLGTSGTDTQYF. CDR3 DNA: TGTGCCAGCAGCTCCCTGGGGACTAGCGGCACAGATACGCAGTATTTT.

The table lists this clone with a few counts. The rearrangement uses TRBV19 and TRBJ2-7, with D perhaps matching TRBD1 (5 bases). This CDR3 region has 13 residues. CDR1 is LNHDA, CDR2 SQIVND, per germline (reference sequence). Trimming removed 3 bases at V and 3 bases at J, with 9 bases between. The CDR3 DNA reads TGTGCCAGTAGTATGAGACAGAACTACGAGCAGTACTTC. This sequence encodes CASSMRQNYEQYF.

The CDR3 region has the DNA TGCGCCAGCAGCCAACGCACAGGATCGGGCGGGGAGCTGTTTTTT. It specifies CASSQRTGSGGELFF. The chain recombines TRBV4-1 with TRBJ2-2, with D possibly matching TRBD1 (5 bases). CDR3 size: 15 residues. Looked up from germline, CDR1 is MGHRA and CDR2 is YSYEKL. The V end lost 2 bases, the J end lost 7 bases, and 14 bases lay between the germline ends.

The genes are TRBV29-1 and TRBJ2-2; D is possibly TRBD1 (6 bases). V gave up 5 bases and J gave up 4 bases, with 8 bases separating them. Per the germline V gene, CDR1 is SQVTM and CDR2 is ANQGSEA. The CDR3 has 12 amino acids. The CDR3 here is CSVRDTTGELFF. The CDR3 DNA follows: TGCAGCGTTCGGGACACCACCGGGGAGCTGTTTTTT.

The rearrangement joins TRBV7-6 to TRBJ1-5; tentative D call: TRBD1 (6 bases). The germline CDR1 and CDR2 sequences are SGHVS and FNYEAQ. The CDR3 is 13 residues long. Trimming removed 3 bases from V and 9 bases from J, with 12 bases in between. The DNA for the CDR3 is TGTGCCAGCAGCTTGACAGGCGGGGGGCCCCAGCATTTT. It translates to CASSLTGGGPQHF. Supplemented by reference TRBV7-6 and TRBJ1-5, the full variable domain reads GAGVSQSPRYKVTKRGQDVALRCDPISGHVSLYWYRQALGQGPEFLTYFNYEAQQDKSGLPNDRFSAERPEGSISTLTIQRTEQRDSAMYRCASSLTGGGPQHFGDGTRLSIL.

This clone was counted once. V and J are TRBV2 and TRBJ2-7; D remains unclear. The CDR3 length is 11 residues. V was cut by 7 bases and J by 6 bases, with 10 bases left in between. Germline CDR1 is SNHLY and CDR2 is FYNNEI. The CDR3 coding sequence is TGTGCCAGCATTCAGGTCCTCGAGCAGTACTTC. This translates into CASIQVLEQYF.

The gene calls are TRBV5-1 and TRBJ1-2; D is uncertain. The germline V gene has CDR1 SGHRS and CDR2 YFSETQ. This CDR3 has 17 residues. V was pared by 0 bases and J by 0 bases, with 15 bases between. CDR3 residues: CASSLEGIGRSNYGYTF. CDR3 nucleotide sequence: TGCGCCAGCAGCTTGGAGGGAATAGGGAGATCTAACTATGGCTACACCTTC.

The chain employs TRBV13 and TRBJ1-4, with TRBD1 matching 8 bases. The germline CDR1 and CDR2 sequences are PRHDT and FYEKMQ (reference sequence). CDR3 length: 14 amino acids. V lost 2 bases and J lost 5; bases outside the gene matches: 1. CDR3 region: CASSLWTGNEKLFF. The CDR3 nucleotides read TGTGCCAGCAGCTTATGGACAGGGAATGAAAAACTGTTTTTT. The full variable domain, its missing parts supplied by reference TRBV13 and TRBJ1-4, is AAGVIQSPRHLIKEKRETATLKCYPIPRHDTVYWYQQGPGQDPQFLISFYEKMQSDKGSIPDRFSAQQFSDYHSELNMSSLELGDSALYFCASSLWTGNEKLFFGSGTQLSVL.

This clone was recorded a few times. The chain combines TRBV13 with TRBJ2-6; 7 nucleotides line up with TRBD1. The length of the CDR3 is 17 residues. Germline-derived CDR1 and CDR2 are PRHDT and FYEKMQ (reference sequence). The V segment lost 4 bases and the J segment 0 bases; nucleotides outside the gene matches: 6. CDR3 nucleotides: TGTGCCAGCAGCTCCCACGACAGGGACTCTGGGGCCAACGTCCTGACTTTC. This sequence encodes CASSSHDRDSGANVLTF. Complete variable domain (other parts from reference TRBV13 and TRBJ2-6): AAGVIQSPRHLIKEKRETATLKCYPIPRHDTVYWYQQGPGQDPQFLISFYEKMQSDKGSIPDRFSAQQFSDYHSELNMSSLELGDSALYFCASSSHDRDSGANVLTFGAGSRLTVL.

The chain recombines TRBV19 with TRBJ2-5; 9 bases fit TRBD2. With the DNA end fitting TRBJ2-7 better, the J assignment may be wrong. This CDR3 contains 17 residues. CDR1 is LNHDA, CDR2 SQIVND, per germline (reference sequence). CDR3 bases: TGTGCCAGTAGTATAGGGGGCGGTAGCGGGGGCACCTACGAGCAGTACTTC. Amino acids: CASSIGGGSGGTYEQYF.

The genes are TRBV19 and TRBJ2-1; TRBD1 aligns across 9 bases. CDR1 is LNHDA, CDR2 SQIVND, per germline (reference sequence). Trimming at V came to 4 bases and at J to 1 base, leaving 5 bases not matched to a gene. The CDR3 is made up of 16 amino acids. The CDR3 here is CASSSRQGVSYNEQFF. The CDR3 DNA is TGTGCCAGTAGTAGCAGACAGGGGGTATCCTACAATGAGCAGTTCTTC.

The V call is TRBV2, the J call TRBJ2-1; no clear D gene. CDR1 SNHLY and CDR2 FYNNEI come from the germline V gene. The CDR3 has 15 residues. Trimming took off 6 bases at V and 2 bases at J, with 14 bases between the two ends. The CDR3 is CASSVALFPYNEQFF. CDR3 coding DNA: TGTGCCAGCAGCGTAGCCCTCTTTCCCTACAATGAGCAGTTCTTC.